The 14 T cell receptor beta chains listed next were all sequenced from one sample in a study of Graves' ophthalmopathy and Graves' hyperthyroidism. The study amplified TCR beta CDR3 regions using RNA transcripts. The library came from an HTBI-primed first-round RT-PCR and a second-round multiplex PCR. TCRdb analysed the multiplex PCR reads with MiXCR anew, one entry per CDR3 protein. The repertoire holds around 1,200,000 distinct CDR3 sequences, about 38% seen once, with over 8.5% in the top ten. The material sequenced was peripheral blood or thyroid tissue (not recorded which). The receptor source for this set is an adult man with Graves' hyperthyroidism.

This clonotype appeared many times. The V gene is TRBV14, the J gene TRBJ2-5; the match to TRBD1 covers 7 bases. CDR1 is SGHDN and CDR2 is FVKESK in the germline V gene. V dropped 4 bases and J dropped 2; count of bases not matched to a gene: 10. The CDR3 runs 16 residues. The CDR3 bases are TGTGCCAGCAGCCCCGCACAGGGGATCTATCAAGAGACCCAGTACTTC. Amino acids: CASSPAQGIYQETQYF. Full variable domain (remainder filled in from reference TRBV14 and TRBJ2-5): EAGVTQFPSHSVIEKGQTVTLRCDPISGHDNLYWYRRVMGKEIKFLLHFVKESKQDESGMPNNRFLAERTGGTYSTLKVQPAELEDSGVYFCASSPAQGIYQETQYFGPGTRLLVL.

About this clonotype itself: A much bigger clone sits one base away, suggesting this may be a read error. This chain links TRBV2 with TRBJ2-2, with D possibly being TRBD2 (5 bases). Germline V gives CDR1 SNHLY, CDR2 FYNNEI. Between the trimmed V and J ends, which lost 7 bases and 5 bases, there was a span of 14 bases. The CDR3 is made up of 14 amino acids. The CDR3 DNA is TGTGCCAGCAAAGGAGGCGGCGGGACCGGGGAGCTGTTTTTT. Translated: CASKGGGGTGELFF.

The chain is built from TRBV9 and TRBJ2-2, with TRBD2 matching 11 bases. This CDR3 spans 17 amino acids. CDR1 and CDR2 from the germline V gene are SGDLS and YYNGEE. The V and J ends lost 4 bases and 7 bases, in that order; junction bases with no gene match: 12. For the CDR3, the DNA is TGTGCCAGCAGCCAAGATAAACTAGCGGGAGTCTACGGGGAGCTGTTTTTT. This codes for CASSQDKLAGVYGELFF. The full variable domain, its missing parts supplied by reference TRBV9 and TRBJ2-2, is DSGVTQTPKHLITATGQRVTLRCSPRSGDLSVYWYQQSLDQGLQFLIQYYNGEERAKGNILERFSAQQFPDLHSELNLSSLELGDSALYFCASSQDKLAGVYGELFFGEGSRLTVL.

This clonotype was seen only once. This rearrangement joins TRBV5-1 to TRBJ2-7, with 10 positions matching TRBD1. The J call may be faulty, since TRBJ2-1 better matches the DNA end. The CDR3 is 13 residues long. Per germline, CDR1 SGHRS and CDR2 YFSETQ. As DNA, the CDR3 is TGCGCCAGCAGCTGGACAGGGGGCAATGAGCAGTTCTTC. As protein: CASSWTGGNEQFF.

The V gene is TRBV5-1, the J gene TRBJ2-3; possibly TRBD2 for D (5 bases). CDR1 and CDR2 from the germline V gene are SGHRS and YFSETQ. Trimming removed 1 base at V and 5 bases at J, with 11 bases between. The CDR3 runs 14 residues. The CDR3 here is CASSLQTTVDTQYF. CDR3 DNA sequence: TGCGCCAGCAGCTTGCAGACTACAGTAGATACGCAGTATTTT.

This clonotype showed up many times. The CDR3 coding sequence is TGTGCCACCAGCAGGGGAAGACTAGCGAACGAGCAGTACTTC. Translated: CATSRGRLANEQYF. V gene TRBV15 combines with J gene TRBJ2-7; 8 bases match TRBD2. Germline V CDR1 and CDR2: LNHNV, YYDKDF (reference sequence). V dropped 3 bases and J dropped 5; count of bases not matched to a gene: 6. The CDR3 runs to 14 residues.

Turning to this clonotype: With a much larger clone just one base away, this may be a read error. The chain is built from TRBV7-9 and TRBJ1-4, with a possible D match to TRBD1 (5 bases). In germline, CDR1 is SEHNR, CDR2 FQNEAQ (reference sequence). V was trimmed by 4 bases and J by 3 bases, leaving 18 bases between them. The CDR3 contains 17 residues. The CDR3 nucleotides are TGTGCCAGCAGCTGGGTTTTCGACGGGACCTCTAATGAAAAACTGTTTTTT. This translates into CASSWVFDGTSNEKLFF. Together with reference TRBV7-9 and TRBJ1-4, the CDR3 gives the full variable domain: DTGVSQNPRHKITKRGQNVTFRCDPISEHNRLYWYRQTLGQGPEFLTYFQNEAQLEKSRLLSDRFSAERPKGSFSTLEIQRTEQGDSAMYLCASSWVFDGTSNEKLFFGSGTQLSVL.

This clonotype was seen repeatedly, ten times or more. This chain links TRBV7-9 with TRBJ2-7; possibly TRBD1 for D (6 bases). Trimming took off 7 bases at V and 4 bases at J, with 17 bases between the two ends. This CDR3 is built from 14 residues. Germline lookup yields CDR1 SEHNR and CDR2 FQNEAQ (reference sequence). The CDR3 spells CASTSSGTPYEQYF. The CDR3 DNA reads as TGTGCCAGCACCTCCTCCGGGACACCGTACGAGCAGTACTTC.

CDR3 sequence reads: CASSLDPGLAGGEQYF. As DNA, the CDR3 is TGCGCCAGCAGCTTGGATCCGGGACTAGCGGGAGGGGAGCAGTACTTC. This chain uses TRBV5-1 with TRBJ2-7; TRBD2 aligns across 16 bases. Trimming cost V 0 bases and J 7 bases; bases outside gene matches: 4. CDR1 SGHRS and CDR2 YFSETQ come from the germline V gene. The CDR3 sequence is 16 residues long.

This clonotype appeared many times. The chain uses TRBV12-3 or TRBV12-4 and TRBJ2-7; 7 nucleotides match TRBD1. J gave up 0 bases and V 7 bases, and 3 bases lay outside the gene matches. The CDR3 has 13 residues. The CDR3, as DNA: TGTGCCAGCATGGGGGACAGCTCCTACGAGCAGTACTTC. This codes for CASMGDSSYEQYF.

V and J are TRBV20-1 and TRBJ1-5, with TRBD1 as a possible D gene (5 bases). CDR1 DFQATT and CDR2 SNEGSKA come from the germline V gene (reference sequence). The CDR3 is 15 amino acids. Between the trimmed V and J ends, which lost 1 base and 2 bases, there was a span of 12 bases. The CDR3 region is CSARVGGGGNQPQHF. CDR3 DNA sequence: TGCAGTGCTAGAGTCGGGGGGGGGGGCAATCAGCCCCAGCATTTT.

This clonotype appeared many times. The chain recombines TRBV7-2 with TRBJ1-4, with D unresolved. CDR3 size: 15 residues. Germline assignment: CDR1 SGHTA and CDR2 FQGNSA. V was shortened by 1 base and J by 6 bases, with 12 bases between the two germline ends. The CDR3 sequence is CASSLVRSRDEKLFF. The CDR3 DNA is TGTGCCAGCAGCTTAGTGAGGTCGAGGGATGAAAAACTGTTTTTT.

Only a few counts were recorded for this clonotype. V gene TRBV6-6 combines with J gene TRBJ1-6; D gene ambiguous. The V end lost 2 bases, the J end lost 11 bases, and 16 bases lay between the germline ends. The length of the CDR3 is 15 residues. Germline V gives CDR1 MNHNY, CDR2 SVGAGI (reference sequence). The chain's CDR3 is CASSYEAGGGTPLHF. Written as DNA, the CDR3 is TGTGCCAGCAGTTACGAAGCCGGAGGTGGGACACCCCTCCACTTT.

This clonotype was counted at least ten times. J is TRBJ2-7 and V is TRBV7-9; D not resolved. The germline V and J ends were trimmed by 1 base and 10 bases, with 2 bases remaining between them. Germline CDR1 and CDR2: SEHNR and FQNEAQ (reference sequence). The CDR3 sequence is 9 residues long. Here the CDR3 reads CASSLGQYF. The CDR3 DNA is TGTGCCAGCAGCTTAGGACAGTACTTC. The full variable domain, its missing parts supplied by reference TRBV7-9 and TRBJ2-7, is DTGVSQNPRHKITKRGQNVTFRCDPISEHNRLYWYRQTLGQGPEFLTYFQNEAQLEKSRLLSDRFSAERPKGSFSTLEIQRTEQGDSAMYLCASSLGQYFGPGTRLTVT.